This T cell receptor (beta chain) comes out of a study of blood T cell repertoires in COVID-19. Per the authors' pipeline: Amplification of reference gene primers was used by the study to estimate nucleated cell counts. This table comes from immunoSEQ multiplex PCR, and its TCRdb copy is limited to in-frame clones, with some not included. V, J and clone size reflect that table, while D and trimming were determined from the DNA. The sample includes about 380,000 clones, around 87% of them seen just once. Trimming pared 2 bases from V and 0 bases from J, leaving 10 bases between. The CDR3 sequence is 15 residues long. Looked up from germline, CDR1 is LGHDT and CDR2 is YNNKEL (reference sequence).

Sample: PBMCs or T cells enriched from blood (not recorded which). The chain carries TRBV3-1 (or the pseudogene TRBV3-2) and TRBJ1-2, with no clear D. This receptor was identified in a man aged 25 to 40 who had recovered from COVID-19. The CDR3 loop reads CASSQSETPNYGYTF. CDR3 bases: TGTGCCAGCAGCCAATCCGAGACTCCTAACTATGGCTACACCTTC.